Below are 15 T cell receptor beta chains sequenced from a single sample in a study of OX40 agonist ivuxolimab in advanced cancers. Receptors were amplified or captured by the immunoSEQ multiplex PCR assay. The source is immuneACCESS, and TCRdb retained only in-frame sequences with V and J called. Part of the clones is not carried over; for the studies checked, unresolved V genes explain less than half of this, and the remainder is unexplained. This sample lists tens of thousands of clones; 60% to 85% were detected once. The ten largest make up 11% of the sample. Sequences were derived from CD4+ or CD8+ T cells sorted from blood, sampled in a trial of the OX40 agonist ivuxolimab. These receptors came from an adult with an advanced solid tumor such as melanoma, head and neck, liver or kidney cancer.

The chain couples TRBV25-1 to TRBJ2-2; 9 bases align to TRBD1. The junction had 9 bases not matched to a gene; V was cut back by 3 bases and J by 7 bases. Germline assignment: CDR1 MGHDK and CDR2 SYGVNS. There are 16 residues in the CDR3. The CDR3 sequence: CASSDLGQGWNGELFF. CDR3 sequence (DNA): TGTGCCAGCAGTGATTTGGGACAGGGATGGAACGGGGAGCTGTTTTTT.

A few counts support this clone. The chain recombines TRBV9 with TRBJ2-1, with 10 bases identical to TRBD2. The junction had 14 bases not matched to a gene; V was cut back by 4 bases and J by 10 bases. CDR3 length equals 16 residues. From germline, CDR1 is SGDLS and CDR2 YYNGEE. The CDR3 DNA reads as TGTGCCAGCAGCTTCCTGCGGGAGCGGGGGGGAGGGGAGCAGTTCTTC. Translating gives CASSFLRERGGGEQFF.

J is TRBJ2-1 and V is TRBV7-6; a possible D gene is TRBD1 (6 bases). The CDR3 spans 17 residues. Germline assignment: CDR1 SGHVS and CDR2 FNYEAQ. Trimming cost V 1 base and J 1 base, with 14 bases left between them. The CDR3 here is CASSLDRVRGSYNEQFF. CDR3 coding DNA: TGTGCCAGCAGCTTAGACAGGGTGAGGGGATCCTACAATGAGCAGTTCTTC. Full variable domain (outside the CDR3, taken from reference TRBV7-6 and TRBJ2-1): GAGVSQSPRYKVTKRGQDVALRCDPISGHVSLYWYRQALGQGPEFLTYFNYEAQQDKSGLPNDRFSAERPEGSISTLTIQRTEQRDSAMYRCASSLDRVRGSYNEQFFGPGTRLTVL.

Here the CDR3 DNA reads TGCGCCAGCAGCCATAGGGGACAGGGGCTTTACGAGCAGTACTTC. Translated: CASSHRGQGLYEQYF. The chain recombines TRBV4-1 with TRBJ2-7; 10 bases are shared with TRBD1. Looked up from germline, CDR1 is MGHRA and CDR2 is YSYEKL. This CDR3 is built from 15 residues. Trimming cost V 3 bases and J 4 bases; bases outside gene matches: 6.

The rearrangement joins TRBV29-1 to TRBJ2-7; 7 nucleotides align to TRBD1. After removal of 3 bases from V and 1 base from J, the junction contained 6 bases not matched to a gene. CDR3 length: 14 amino acids. Germline values: CDR1 SQVTM, CDR2 ANQGSEA. The CDR3: CSVDGPGGSYEQYF. As DNA, the CDR3 is TGCAGCGTTGATGGGCCAGGGGGATCCTACGAGCAGTACTTC.

In the case of this clone: Other DNA sequences within the sample encode an identical CDR3. The rearrangement joins TRBV4-3 to TRBJ2-7; maybe TRBD2 (6 bases). The CDR3 extends over 15 amino acids. Germline V lookup: CDR1 LGHNA, CDR2 YSLEER. The V gene lost 1 base and the J gene lost 2 bases, with 12 bases spanning the gap. This CDR3 is CASSQGQGGTYEQYF. CDR3 nucleotides: TGCGCCAGCAGCCAAGGGCAGGGAGGAACCTACGAGCAGTACTTC.

This sequence joins TRBV7-2 and TRBJ2-7; the match to TRBD1 covers 9 bases. V lost 5 bases to trimming and J lost 3 bases; unmatched junction nucleotides: 5. The CDR3 sequence is 14 residues long. Germline lookup yields CDR1 SGHTA and CDR2 FQGNSA. Here the CDR3 reads CASSLRTGDYEQYF. The DNA of the CDR3 is TGTGCCAGCAGCCTCAGGACAGGGGACTACGAGCAGTACTTC.

V usage is TRBV29-1 and J usage is TRBJ2-5, with unresolved D. CDR1 SQVTM and CDR2 ANQGSEA come from the germline V gene. The length of the CDR3 is 11 residues. The V end was cut by 4 bases, the J end by 5 bases, with 8 bases between. The CDR3 region is CSVVPGETQYF. CDR3 coding DNA: TGCAGCGTTGTACCCGGGGAGACCCAGTACTTC.

This clone was counted a single time. The chain carries TRBV6-5 and TRBJ2-5; D is perhaps TRBD2 (5 bases). The CDR3 length is 15 residues. Germline V gives CDR1 MNHEY, CDR2 SVGAGI. The V and J ends lost 2 bases and 5 bases respectively, with 15 bases between them. The CDR3: CASSYERRAWETQYF. The CDR3, as DNA: TGTGCCAGCAGTTACGAGCGGCGCGCGTGGGAGACCCAGTACTTC.

This sequence joins TRBV28 and TRBJ2-3; D remains ambiguous. CDR1 and CDR2 (germline): MDHEN, SYDVKM. Trimming took off 0 bases at V and 1 base at J, with 8 bases between the two ends. The CDR3 totals 15 residues. The DNA for the CDR3 is TGTGCCAGCAGTTTATGGGCGGTAGGCACAGATACGCAGTATTTT. It yields the protein CASSLWAVGTDTQYF.

This chain connects TRBV5-1 to TRBJ2-1; D gene ambiguous. Germline V CDR1 and CDR2: SGHRS, YFSETQ. The CDR3 runs to 15 residues. V shed 5 bases and J shed 0 bases, with 12 bases lying between them. In nucleotides, the CDR3 is TGCGCCAGCAGGTTTGACGGAAGCTCCTACAATGAGCAGTTCTTC. Protein sequence: CASRFDGSSYNEQFF.

This chain links TRBV9 with TRBJ2-5; D gene unclear. Germline V CDR1 and CDR2: SGDLS, YYNGEE. The length of the CDR3 is 12 residues. Trimming stripped 4 bases from V and 5 bases from J, with 9 bases between. The CDR3 coding sequence is TGTGCCAGCAGCTTTCTCCCGGAGACCCAGTACTTC. As protein: CASSFLPETQYF.

This chain joins TRBV27 and TRBJ1-3; possible D gene TRBD1, 6 bases. V was shortened by 3 bases and J by 3 bases, with 9 bases between the two germline ends. Germline CDR1 and CDR2: MNHEY and SMNVEV (reference sequence). The CDR3 extends over 14 amino acids. The chain's CDR3 is CASSFQGSGNTIYF. The DNA of the CDR3 is TGTGCCAGCAGTTTCCAGGGGAGTGGAAACACCATATATTTT.

The V gene is TRBV5-1, the J gene TRBJ2-7; weak D call: TRBD1 (5 bases). The CDR3 sequence is 14 residues long. Germline loops: CDR1 SGHRS, CDR2 YFSETQ. Trimming took off 2 bases at V and 3 bases at J, with 12 bases between the two ends. Written as DNA, the CDR3 is TGCGCCAGCAGCTTTACGGACACGGGCTACGAGCAGTACTTC. Protein: CASSFTDTGYEQYF.

V and J are TRBV5-4 and TRBJ1-2; unclear D gene. The V gene lost 0 bases and the J gene lost 4 bases, with 4 bases spanning the gap. In germline, CDR1 is SGHNT, CDR2 YYREEE (reference sequence). There are 12 residues in the CDR3. CDR3 amino acids: CASSLGGYGYTF. The CDR3 coding sequence is TGTGCCAGCAGCTTGGGGGGCTATGGCTACACCTTC.